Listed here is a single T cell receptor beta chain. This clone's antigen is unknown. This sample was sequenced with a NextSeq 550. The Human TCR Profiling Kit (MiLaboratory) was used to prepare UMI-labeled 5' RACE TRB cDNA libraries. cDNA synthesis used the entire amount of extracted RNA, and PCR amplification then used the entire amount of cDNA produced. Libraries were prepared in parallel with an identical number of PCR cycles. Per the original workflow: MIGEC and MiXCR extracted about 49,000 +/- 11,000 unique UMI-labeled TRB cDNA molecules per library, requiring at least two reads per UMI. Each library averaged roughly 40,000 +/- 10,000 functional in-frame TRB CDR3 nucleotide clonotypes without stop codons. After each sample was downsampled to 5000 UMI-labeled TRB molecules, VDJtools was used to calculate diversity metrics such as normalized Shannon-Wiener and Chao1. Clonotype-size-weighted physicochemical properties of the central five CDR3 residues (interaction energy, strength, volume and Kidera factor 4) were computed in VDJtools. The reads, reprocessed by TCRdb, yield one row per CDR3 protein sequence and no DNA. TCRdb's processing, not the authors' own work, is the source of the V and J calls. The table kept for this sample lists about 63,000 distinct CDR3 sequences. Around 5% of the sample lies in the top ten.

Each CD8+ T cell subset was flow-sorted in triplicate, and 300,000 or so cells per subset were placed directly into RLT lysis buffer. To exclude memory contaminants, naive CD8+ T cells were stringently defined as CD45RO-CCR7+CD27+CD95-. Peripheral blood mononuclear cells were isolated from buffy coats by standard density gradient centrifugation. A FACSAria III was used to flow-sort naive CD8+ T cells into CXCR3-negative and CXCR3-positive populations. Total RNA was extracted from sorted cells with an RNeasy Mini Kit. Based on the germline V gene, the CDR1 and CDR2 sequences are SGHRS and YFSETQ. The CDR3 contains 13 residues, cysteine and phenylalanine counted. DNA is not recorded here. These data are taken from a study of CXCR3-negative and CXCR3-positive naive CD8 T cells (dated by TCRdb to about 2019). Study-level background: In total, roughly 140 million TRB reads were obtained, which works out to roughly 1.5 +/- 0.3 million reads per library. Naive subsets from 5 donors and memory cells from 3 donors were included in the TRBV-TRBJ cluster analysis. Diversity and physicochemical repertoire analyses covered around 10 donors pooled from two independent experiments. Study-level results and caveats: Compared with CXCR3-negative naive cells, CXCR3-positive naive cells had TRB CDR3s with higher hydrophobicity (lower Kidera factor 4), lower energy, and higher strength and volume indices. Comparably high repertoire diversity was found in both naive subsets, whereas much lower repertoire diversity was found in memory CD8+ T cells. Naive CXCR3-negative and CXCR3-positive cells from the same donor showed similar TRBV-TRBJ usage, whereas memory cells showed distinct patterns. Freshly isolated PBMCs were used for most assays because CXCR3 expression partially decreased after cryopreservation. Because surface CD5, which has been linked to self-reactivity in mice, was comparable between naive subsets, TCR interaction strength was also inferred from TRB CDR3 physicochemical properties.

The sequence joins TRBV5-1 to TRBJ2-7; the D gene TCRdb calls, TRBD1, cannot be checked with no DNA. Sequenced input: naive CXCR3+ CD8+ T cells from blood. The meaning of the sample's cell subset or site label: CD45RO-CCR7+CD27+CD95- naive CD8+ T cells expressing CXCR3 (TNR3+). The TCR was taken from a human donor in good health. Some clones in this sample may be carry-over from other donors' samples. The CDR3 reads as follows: CASSSMDGDEQYF.